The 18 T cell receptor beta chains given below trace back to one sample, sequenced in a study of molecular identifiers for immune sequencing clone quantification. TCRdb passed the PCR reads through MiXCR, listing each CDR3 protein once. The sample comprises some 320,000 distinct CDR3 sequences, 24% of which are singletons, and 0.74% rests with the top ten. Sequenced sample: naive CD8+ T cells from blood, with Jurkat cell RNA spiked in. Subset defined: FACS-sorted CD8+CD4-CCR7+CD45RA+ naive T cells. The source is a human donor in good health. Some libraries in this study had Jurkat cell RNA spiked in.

Here the CDR3 DNA reads TGTGCCAGCAGTTCCCGAGGACAGGGAGATAACTATGGCTACACCTTC. It is translated as CASSSRGQGDNYGYTF. This chain joins TRBV12-3 or TRBV12-4 and TRBJ1-2; the match to TRBD1 covers 8 bases. The CDR3 covers 16 residues. V lost 4 bases to trimming and J lost 1 base; unmatched junction nucleotides: 8.

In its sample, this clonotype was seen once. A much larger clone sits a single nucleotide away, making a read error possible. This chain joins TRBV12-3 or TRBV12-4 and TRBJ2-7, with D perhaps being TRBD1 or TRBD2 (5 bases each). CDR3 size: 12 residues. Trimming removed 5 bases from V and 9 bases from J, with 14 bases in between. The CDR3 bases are TGTGCCAGCAGTCCCGGATGGGACGGGCAGTACTTC. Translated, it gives CASSPGWDGQYF.

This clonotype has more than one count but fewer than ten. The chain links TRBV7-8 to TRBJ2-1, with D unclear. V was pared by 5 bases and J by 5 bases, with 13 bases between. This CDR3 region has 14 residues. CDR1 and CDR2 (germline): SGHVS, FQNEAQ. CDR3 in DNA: TGTGCCAGCAGCCCCGCCGGGCCTAACAATGAGCAGTTCTTC. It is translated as CASSPAGPNNEQFF.

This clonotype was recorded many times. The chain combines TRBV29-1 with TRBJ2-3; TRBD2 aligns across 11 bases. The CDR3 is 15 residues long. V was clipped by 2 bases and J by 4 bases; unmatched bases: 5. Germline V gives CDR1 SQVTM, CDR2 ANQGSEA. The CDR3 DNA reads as TGCAGCGTTGAATTAACTAGCGGGAGCTCAGATACGCAGTATTTT. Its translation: CSVELTSGSSDTQYF.

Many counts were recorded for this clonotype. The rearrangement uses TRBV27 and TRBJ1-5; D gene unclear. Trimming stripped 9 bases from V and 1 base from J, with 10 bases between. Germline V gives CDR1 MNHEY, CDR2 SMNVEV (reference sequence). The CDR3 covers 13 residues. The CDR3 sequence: CASSFASNQPQHF. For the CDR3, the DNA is TGTGCCAGTTCGTTCGCAAGCAATCAGCCCCAGCATTTT.

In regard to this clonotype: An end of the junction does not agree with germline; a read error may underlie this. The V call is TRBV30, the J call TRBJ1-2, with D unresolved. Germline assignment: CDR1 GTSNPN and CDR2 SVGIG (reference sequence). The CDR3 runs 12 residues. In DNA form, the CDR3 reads TGTACCTGGAGCGGAGTAAACTATGGCTACACCTTC. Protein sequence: CTWSGVNYGYTF.

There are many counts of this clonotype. The CDR3 sequence is CASSQTRTGGYEQYF. The CDR3 DNA reads as TGCGCCAGCAGCCAAACCAGGACAGGGGGCTACGAGCAGTACTTC. The genes are TRBV4-3 and TRBJ2-7, with 10 bases fitting TRBD1. The ends lost 2 bases at V and 3 bases at J; junction bases unmatched: 4. Germline-derived CDR1 and CDR2 are LGHNA and YSLEER. This CDR3 is built from 15 residues.

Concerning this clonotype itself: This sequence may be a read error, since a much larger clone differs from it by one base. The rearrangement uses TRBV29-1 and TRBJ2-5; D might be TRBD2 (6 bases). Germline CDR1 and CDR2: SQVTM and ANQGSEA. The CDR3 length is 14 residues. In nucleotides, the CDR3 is TGCAGCGCTGAATCTAGCGTTGTAGAAGAGACCCAGTACTTC. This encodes CSAESSVVEETQYF.

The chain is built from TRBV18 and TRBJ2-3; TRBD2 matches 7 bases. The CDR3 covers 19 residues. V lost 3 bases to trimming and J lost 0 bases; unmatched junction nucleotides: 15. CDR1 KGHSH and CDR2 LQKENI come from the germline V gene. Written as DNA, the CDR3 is TGTGCCAGCTCACCTACTTTCTTGGAAGCGGGGCCTAGCACAGATACGCAGTATTTT. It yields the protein CASSPTFLEAGPSTDTQYF.

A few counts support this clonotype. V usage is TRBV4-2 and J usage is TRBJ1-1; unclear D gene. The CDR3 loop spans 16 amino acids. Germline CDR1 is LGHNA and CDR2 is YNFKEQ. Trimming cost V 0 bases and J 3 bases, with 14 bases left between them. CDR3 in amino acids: CASSQEGIIVDTEAFF. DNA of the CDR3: TGTGCCAGCAGCCAAGAAGGAATTATTGTCGACACTGAAGCTTTCTTT.

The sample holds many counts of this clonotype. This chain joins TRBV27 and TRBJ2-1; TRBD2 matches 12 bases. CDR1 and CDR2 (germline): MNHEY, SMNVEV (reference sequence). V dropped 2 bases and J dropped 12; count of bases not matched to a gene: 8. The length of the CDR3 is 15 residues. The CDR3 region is CASSLTSGGPYGQFF. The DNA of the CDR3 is TGTGCCAGCAGTTTAACTAGCGGGGGGCCTTATGGGCAGTTCTTC.

The CDR3 DNA is TGTGCCAGCAGCCCAGGACCTCTAACAGATGAAAAACTGTTTTTT. This gives the protein CASSPGPLTDEKLFF. V and J are TRBV11-2 and TRBJ1-4; D is unresolved. The CDR3 is 15 residues long. The V and J ends lost 5 bases and 6 bases respectively, with 16 bases between them. The V gene's germline CDR1 is SGHAT and CDR2 FQNNGV.

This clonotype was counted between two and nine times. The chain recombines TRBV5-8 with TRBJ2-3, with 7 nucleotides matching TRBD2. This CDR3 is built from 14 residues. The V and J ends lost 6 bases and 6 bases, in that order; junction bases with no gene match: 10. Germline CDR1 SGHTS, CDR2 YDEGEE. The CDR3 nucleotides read TGTGCCAGCATCTGGGGGGGGTCATTGGATACGCAGTATTTT. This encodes CASIWGGSLDTQYF.

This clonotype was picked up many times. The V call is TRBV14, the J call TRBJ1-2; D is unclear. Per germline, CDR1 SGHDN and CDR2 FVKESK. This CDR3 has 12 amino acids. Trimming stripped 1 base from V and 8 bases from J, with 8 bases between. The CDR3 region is CASSQGDSGYTF. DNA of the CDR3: TGTGCCAGCAGCCAAGGAGACTCCGGCTACACCTTC.

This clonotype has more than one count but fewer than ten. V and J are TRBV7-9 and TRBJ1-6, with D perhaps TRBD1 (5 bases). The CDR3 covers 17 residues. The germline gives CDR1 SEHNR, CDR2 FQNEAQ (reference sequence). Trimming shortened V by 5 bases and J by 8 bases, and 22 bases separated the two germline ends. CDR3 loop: CASSPPGGLKVDSPLHF. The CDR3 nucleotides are TGTGCCAGCAGCCCGCCCGGGGGTTTAAAGGTGGATTCACCCCTCCACTTT.

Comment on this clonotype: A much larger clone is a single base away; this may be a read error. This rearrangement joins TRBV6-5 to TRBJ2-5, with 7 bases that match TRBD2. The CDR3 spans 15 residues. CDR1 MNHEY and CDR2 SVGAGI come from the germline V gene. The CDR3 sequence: CASSYGRAVQEPQYF. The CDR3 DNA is TGTGCCAGCAGTTACGGGAGGGCAGTTCAAGAGCCCCAGTACTTC.

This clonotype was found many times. CDR3: CASSFGYPEGEQYF. The CDR3 DNA follows: TGTGCCAGCAGCTTCGGCTACCCGGAGGGCGAGCAGTACTTC. The chain has TRBV7-2 and TRBJ2-7, with D maybe TRBD2 (6 bases). Germline CDR1 is SGHTA and CDR2 is FQGNSA. Trimming took 3 bases from V and 6 from J, leaving 15 bases between them. The CDR3 is made up of 14 amino acids.

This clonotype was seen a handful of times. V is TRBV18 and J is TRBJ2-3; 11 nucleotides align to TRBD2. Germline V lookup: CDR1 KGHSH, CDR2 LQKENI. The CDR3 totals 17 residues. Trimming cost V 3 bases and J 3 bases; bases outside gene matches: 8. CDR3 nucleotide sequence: TGTGCCAGCTCACCTTTACTAGCGGGAGAGATAACAGATACGCAGTATTTT. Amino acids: CASSPLLAGEITDTQYF. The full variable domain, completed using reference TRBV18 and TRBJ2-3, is NAGVMQNPRHLVRRRGQEARLRCSPMKGHSHVYWYRQLPEEGLKFMVYLQKENIIDESGMPKERFSAEFPKEGPSILRIQQVVRGDSAAYFCASSPLLAGEITDTQYFGPGTRLTVL.